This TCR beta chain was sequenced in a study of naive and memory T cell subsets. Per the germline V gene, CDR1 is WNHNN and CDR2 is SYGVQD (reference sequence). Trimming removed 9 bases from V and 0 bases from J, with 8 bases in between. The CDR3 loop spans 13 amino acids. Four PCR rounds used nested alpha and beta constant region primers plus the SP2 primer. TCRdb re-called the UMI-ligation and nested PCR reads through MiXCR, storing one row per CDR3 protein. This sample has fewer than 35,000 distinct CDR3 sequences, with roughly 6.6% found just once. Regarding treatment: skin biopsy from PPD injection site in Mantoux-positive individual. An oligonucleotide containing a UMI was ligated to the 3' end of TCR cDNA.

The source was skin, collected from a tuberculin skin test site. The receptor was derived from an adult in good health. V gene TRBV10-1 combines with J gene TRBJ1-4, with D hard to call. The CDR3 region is CAREQTTNEKLFF. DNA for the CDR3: TGCGCCAGGGAACAGACAACTAATGAAAAACTGTTTTTT.